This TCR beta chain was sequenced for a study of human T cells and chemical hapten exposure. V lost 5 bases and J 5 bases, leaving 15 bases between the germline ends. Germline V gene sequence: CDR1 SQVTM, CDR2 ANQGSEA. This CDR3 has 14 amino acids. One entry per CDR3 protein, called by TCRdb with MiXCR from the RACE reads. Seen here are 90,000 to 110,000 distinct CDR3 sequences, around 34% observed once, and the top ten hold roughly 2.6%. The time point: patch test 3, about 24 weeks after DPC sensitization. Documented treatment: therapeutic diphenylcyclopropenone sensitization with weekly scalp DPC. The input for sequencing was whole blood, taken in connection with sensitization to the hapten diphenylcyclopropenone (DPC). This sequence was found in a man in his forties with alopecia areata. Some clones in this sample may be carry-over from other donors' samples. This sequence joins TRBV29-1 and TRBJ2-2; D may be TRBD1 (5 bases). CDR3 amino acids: CSVRAGSRTGELFF. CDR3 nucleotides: TGCAGCGTTCGGGCAGGGTCGCGAACCGGGGAGCTGTTTTTT.